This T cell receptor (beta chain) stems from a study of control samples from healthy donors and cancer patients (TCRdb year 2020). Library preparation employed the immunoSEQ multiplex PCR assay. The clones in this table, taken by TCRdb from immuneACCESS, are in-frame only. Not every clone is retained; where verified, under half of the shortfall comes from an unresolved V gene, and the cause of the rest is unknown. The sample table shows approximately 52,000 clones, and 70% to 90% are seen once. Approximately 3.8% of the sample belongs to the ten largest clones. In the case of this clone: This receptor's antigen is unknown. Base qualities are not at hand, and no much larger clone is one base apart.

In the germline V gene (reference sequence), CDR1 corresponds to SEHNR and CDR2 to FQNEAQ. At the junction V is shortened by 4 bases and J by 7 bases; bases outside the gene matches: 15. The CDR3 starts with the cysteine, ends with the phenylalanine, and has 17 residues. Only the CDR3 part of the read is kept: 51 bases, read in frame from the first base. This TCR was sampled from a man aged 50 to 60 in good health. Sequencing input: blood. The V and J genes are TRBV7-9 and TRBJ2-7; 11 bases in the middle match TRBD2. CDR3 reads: CASSSLFLTSGTGEQYF. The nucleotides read TGTGCCAGCAGCTCCCTTTTTCTGACTAGCGGGACGGGAGAGCAGTACTTC.